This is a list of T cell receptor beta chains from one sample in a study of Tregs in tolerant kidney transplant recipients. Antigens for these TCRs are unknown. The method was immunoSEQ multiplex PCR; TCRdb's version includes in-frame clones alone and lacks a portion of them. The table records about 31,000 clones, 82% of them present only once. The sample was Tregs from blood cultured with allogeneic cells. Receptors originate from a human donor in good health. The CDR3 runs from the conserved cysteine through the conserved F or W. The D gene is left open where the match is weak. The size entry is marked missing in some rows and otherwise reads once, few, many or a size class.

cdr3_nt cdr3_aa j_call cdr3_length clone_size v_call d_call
TGTGCCAGCAGCCCGCGGGGGGGCGAGCAGTACTTC CASSPRGGEQYF TRBJ2-7 12 . TRBV11-2 TRBD2
TGTGCCAGCAGTTACCATACTAGCGTGGAGACCCAGTACTTC CASSYHTSVETQYF TRBJ2-5 14 few TRBV6-6 TRBD2
TGCGCCAGCAGCCGGACCTTAGGACAGGGAACCGGGGAGCTGTTTTTT CASSRTLGQGTGELFF TRBJ2-2 16 . TRBV5-1 TRBD1
TGTGCCATCAGTACCGGGTCCTCCTACGAGCAGTACTTC CAISTGSSYEQYF TRBJ2-7 13 . TRBV10-3 .
TGCGCCAGCAGCTTGGCGGTTAGCGGGGCTGCCGGGCAGTTCTTC CASSLAVSGAAGQFF TRBJ2-1 15 . TRBV5-1 TRBD2
TGTGCCAGCAGCCTCGAGTGGACCCAGTACTTC CASSLEWTQYF TRBJ2-5 11 . TRBV7-2 .
TGTGCCATCACTTGGGGGAGTAGCACAGATACGCAGTATTTT CAITWGSSTDTQYF TRBJ2-3 14 . TRBV10-3 .
TGTGCCAGCAGCTTAACGGCAGGGAGAACCCTCCACTTT CASSLTAGRTLHF TRBJ1-6 13 few TRBV7-9 .
TGTGCCAGCAGCGGACGGCCAGTCCTAGCGGGGGTCAACACCGGGGAGCTGTTTTTT CASSGRPVLAGVNTGELFF TRBJ2-2 19 . TRBV9 TRBD2
TGCGCCAGCAGCCATGGGCGGGGGGAGGTGACCCAGTACTTC CASSHGRGEVTQYF TRBJ2-5 14 . TRBV4-3 TRBD2
TGCGCCAGCAGTGAAAGGAAGCGGGGGGGCCGGGATGAGCAGTTCTTC CASSERKRGGRDEQFF TRBJ2-1 16 . TRBV10-2 TRBD2
TGTGCCAGCTGTAGGACTAGCGGGACCTACGAGCAGTACTTC CASCRTSGTYEQYF TRBJ2-7 14 once TRBV6-6 TRBD2
TGCGCCAGCAGCCAAGATTCAACACCACGTAACTATGGCTACACCTTC CASSQDSTPRNYGYTF TRBJ1-2 16 . TRBV4-1 .
TGTGCCAGCAGCCCTGACCGGGGGAGGATAGATACGCAGTATTTT CASSPDRGRIDTQYF TRBJ2-3 15 . TRBV7-3 .
TGCAGCGTAGATTACAGGGGTACTAATGAGCAGTTCTTC CSVDYRGTNEQFF TRBJ2-1 13 . TRBV29-1 TRBD1
TGTGCCAGCAGCCCGACACGTAACGACTATGGCTACACCTTC CASSPTRNDYGYTF TRBJ1-2 14 . TRBV5-4 .
TGCAGCGTTGAGCTTGGGGTTTCGGGCTACACCTTC CSVELGVSGYTF TRBJ1-2 12 . TRBV29-1 .
TGCAGCGTTGAAGGGGAGGTCGGGGACAGGGTTTCCTACGAGCAGTACTTC CSVEGEVGDRVSYEQYF TRBJ2-7 17 . TRBV29-1 TRBD1
TGCGCCAGCAGCTACGACTCCTTTAGCTCCTACAATGAGCAGTTCTTC CASSYDSFSSYNEQFF TRBJ2-1 16 . TRBV5-1 .
TGTGCCAGCAGGACATCTAGCGGGCTCTCCTACGAGCAGTACTTC CASRTSSGLSYEQYF TRBJ2-7 15 . TRBV6-5 TRBD2
TGTGCCAGCAGTGACTTCGGGGACGCCGAGCAGTACTTC CASSDFGDAEQYF TRBJ2-7 13 once TRBV2 .
TGTGCCAGCAGTTTACGACACTTCCTTGGTGAAAAACTGTTTTTT CASSLRHFLGEKLFF TRBJ1-4 15 once TRBV27 .
TGCGCCAGCAGCACCGGGAGATTCTTCGGAGATACGCAGTATTTT CASSTGRFFGDTQYF TRBJ2-3 15 . TRBV5-1 .
TGTGCCAGCAGACCCAGATCTAACTATGGCTACACCTTC CASRPRSNYGYTF TRBJ1-2 13 once TRBV7-2 .
TGTGCCAGCAGTTTATCGATCCCCACAGATACGCAGTATTTT CASSLSIPTDTQYF TRBJ2-3 14 . TRBV27 .
TGTGCCAGTTCGGGACTAGCGGGATTTGGTGAGCAGTTCTTC CASSGLAGFGEQFF TRBJ2-1 14 . TRBV6-5 TRBD2
TGTGCCAGCAGCTTAACGGCTAACGAGCAGTACTTC CASSLTANEQYF TRBJ2-7 12 . TRBV7-6 .
TGTGCCAGCAGCTTATCCGGGACAGCACTCACTGAAGCTTTCTTT CASSLSGTALTEAFF TRBJ1-1 15 . TRBV7-2 TRBD1
TGCGCCGCCAGAGTGGTTTTCAAGGCCATTCAGTACTTC CAARVVFKAIQYF TRBJ2-4 13 . TRBV23-1 .